This T cell receptor (beta chain) was sequenced in a study of monozygotic twins with inflammatory bowel disease. In the case of this clonotype: The antigen is undetermined.

Notes on the study in general: Using the inverse Simpson index, IBD patients had lower TCRbeta diversity than healthy co-twins. Repertoires of patients may have been made more variable by differing immunosuppressive treatments.

The germline CDR1 and CDR2 sequences are MNHEY and SVGEGT. This CDR3 has 15 residues. TCRdb re-analyzed the 5' RACE reads; it lists each CDR3 protein once, without DNA. The sample's table shows approximately 400,000 distinct CDR3 sequences. The clonotype was recovered from a human donor with ulcerative colitis or Crohn's disease, or a healthy co-twin of an affected twin (not recorded which). The rearrangement joins TRBV6-2 or TRBV6-3 to TRBJ2-2; TCRdb gives TRBD2 as the D gene, but with no DNA this cannot be confirmed. Sample: blood. The CDR3 reads CASSETSGYTGELFF.